This paragraph reports one TCR beta chain. Its antigen is undetermined. Repertoires were generated with immunoSEQ multiplex PCR, while TCRdb's copy carries only in-frame clones and drops some. The sample has fewer than 40,000 clones; around 89% are singletons. This entry belongs to a study of PD-1 blockade in classical Hodgkin lymphoma. Regarding time point: newly diagnosed, previously untreated cHL patient sample. Out of thawed PBMCs, magnetic negative selection purified CD4+ T cells. The V segment lost 1 base and the J segment 3 bases; nucleotides outside the gene matches: 4. Germline V gene data show CDR1 as SGHRS and CDR2 as YFSETQ. The CDR3 sequence is 16 residues long. Study-level findings and limits: Still unresolved is the cause of the repertoire differences, which may be disease activity or prior therapy. Relapsed/refractory patients reportedly had the lowest baseline TCR diversity, below newly diagnosed patients, who were below healthy donors.

J is TRBJ2-2 and V is TRBV5-1, with 9 bases fitting TRBD2. This receptor was obtained from a human donor with classical Hodgkin lymphoma. The specimen was CD4+ T cells from blood. CDR3 sequence: CASSLIAGDYTGELFF. The CDR3 DNA reads TGCGCCAGCAGCTTGATAGCGGGAGACTACACCGGGGAGCTGTTTTTT.